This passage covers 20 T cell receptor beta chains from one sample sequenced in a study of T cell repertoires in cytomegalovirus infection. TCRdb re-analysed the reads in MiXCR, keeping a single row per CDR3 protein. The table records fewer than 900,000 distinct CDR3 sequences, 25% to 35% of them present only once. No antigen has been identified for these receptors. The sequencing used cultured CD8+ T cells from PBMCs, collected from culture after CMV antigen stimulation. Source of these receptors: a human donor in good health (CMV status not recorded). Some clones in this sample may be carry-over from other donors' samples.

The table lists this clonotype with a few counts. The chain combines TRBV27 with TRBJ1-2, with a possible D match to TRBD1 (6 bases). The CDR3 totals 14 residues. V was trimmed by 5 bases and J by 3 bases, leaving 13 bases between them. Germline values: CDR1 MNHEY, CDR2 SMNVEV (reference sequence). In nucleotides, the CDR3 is TGTGCCAGCAGTCAAGGGGGTCCTTACTATGGCTACACCTTC. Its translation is CASSQGGPYYGYTF.

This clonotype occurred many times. CDR3 bases: TGTGCCAGCAGCCCGATGACCTACGAGCAGTACTTC. This sequence encodes CASSPMTYEQYF. This chain uses TRBV12-3 or TRBV12-4 with TRBJ2-7; D not certain. The length of the CDR3 is 12 residues. V was shortened by 6 bases and J by 2 bases, with 8 bases between the two germline ends.

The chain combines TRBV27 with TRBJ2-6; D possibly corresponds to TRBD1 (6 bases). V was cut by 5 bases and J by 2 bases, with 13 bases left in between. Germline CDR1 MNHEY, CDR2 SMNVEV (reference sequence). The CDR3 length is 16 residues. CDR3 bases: TGTGCCAGCAGTCCACTTCCAGGGGCTGGGGCCAACGTCCTGACTTTC. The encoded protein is CASSPLPGAGANVLTF.

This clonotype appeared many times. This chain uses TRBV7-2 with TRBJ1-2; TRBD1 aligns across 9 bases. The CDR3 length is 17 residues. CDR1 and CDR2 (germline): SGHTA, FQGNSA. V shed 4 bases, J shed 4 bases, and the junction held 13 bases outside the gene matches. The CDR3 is CASSSKGTGSKGYGYTF. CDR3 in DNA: TGTGCCAGCAGCTCAAAGGGGACAGGGAGTAAGGGCTATGGCTACACCTTC.

The CDR3 DNA follows: TGTGCCAGCACCACCCTGACGGACTCTGGAAACACCATATATTTT. Its translation is CASTTLTDSGNTIYF. This chain uses TRBV7-9 with TRBJ1-3; no clear D. CDR1 and CDR2 from the germline V gene are SEHNR and FQNEAQ (reference sequence). This CDR3 contains 15 residues. Trimming left V 7 bases short and J 0 bases short, with 13 bases between.

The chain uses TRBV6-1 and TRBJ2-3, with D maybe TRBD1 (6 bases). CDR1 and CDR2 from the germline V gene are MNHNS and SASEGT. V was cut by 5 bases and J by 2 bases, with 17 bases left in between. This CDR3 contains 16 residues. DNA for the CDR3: TGTGCCAGCAGTCCCCTCGAGGGGGACAACACAGATACGCAGTATTTT. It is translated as CASSPLEGDNTDTQYF.

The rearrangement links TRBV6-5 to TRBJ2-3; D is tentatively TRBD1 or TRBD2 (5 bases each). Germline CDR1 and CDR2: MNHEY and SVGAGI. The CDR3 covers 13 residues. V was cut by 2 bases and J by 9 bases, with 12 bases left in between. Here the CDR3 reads CASSYVSRDTQYF. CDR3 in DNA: TGTGCCAGCAGTTACGTCTCAAGGGACACGCAGTATTTT.

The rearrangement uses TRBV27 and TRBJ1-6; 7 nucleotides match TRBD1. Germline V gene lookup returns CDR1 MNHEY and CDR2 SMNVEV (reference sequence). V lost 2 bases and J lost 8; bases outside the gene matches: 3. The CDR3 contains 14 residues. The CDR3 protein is CASSLKQGYSPLHF. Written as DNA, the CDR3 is TGTGCCAGCAGTTTAAAACAGGGGTATTCACCCCTCCACTTT.

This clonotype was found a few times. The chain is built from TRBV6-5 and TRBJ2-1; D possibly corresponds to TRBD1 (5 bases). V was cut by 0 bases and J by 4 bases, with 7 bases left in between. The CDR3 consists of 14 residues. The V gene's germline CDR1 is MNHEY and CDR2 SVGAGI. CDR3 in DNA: TGTGCCAGCAGTTACTCGGCAGGGTACAATGAGCAGTTCTTC. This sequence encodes CASSYSAGYNEQFF.

This CDR3 is CASSQGYWDREKHTQYF. In nucleotides, the CDR3 is TGCGCCAGCAGCCAAGGATATTGGGACAGGGAAAAACATACGCAGTATTTT. The chain combines TRBV4-3 with TRBJ2-3, with 9 bases lining up with TRBD1. V shed 1 base and J 7 bases; nucleotides not matched to a gene: 12. CDR1 and CDR2 (germline): LGHNA, YSLEER. The CDR3 contains 17 residues.

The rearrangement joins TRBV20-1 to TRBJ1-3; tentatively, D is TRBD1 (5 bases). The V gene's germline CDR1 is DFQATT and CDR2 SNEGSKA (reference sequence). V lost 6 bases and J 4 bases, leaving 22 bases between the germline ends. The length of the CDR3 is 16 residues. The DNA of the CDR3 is TGCAGTGCCGAGGGGCCCCCCTTGGGGAGAGGAAACACCATATATTTT. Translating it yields CSAEGPPLGRGNTIYF.

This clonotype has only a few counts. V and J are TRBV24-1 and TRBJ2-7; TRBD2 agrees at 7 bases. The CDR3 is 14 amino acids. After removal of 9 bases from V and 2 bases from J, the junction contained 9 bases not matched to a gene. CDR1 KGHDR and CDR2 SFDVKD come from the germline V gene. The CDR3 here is CATPGGRGTYEQYV. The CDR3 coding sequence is TGTGCCACCCCCGGGGGGAGAGGGACCTACGAGCAGTACGTC.

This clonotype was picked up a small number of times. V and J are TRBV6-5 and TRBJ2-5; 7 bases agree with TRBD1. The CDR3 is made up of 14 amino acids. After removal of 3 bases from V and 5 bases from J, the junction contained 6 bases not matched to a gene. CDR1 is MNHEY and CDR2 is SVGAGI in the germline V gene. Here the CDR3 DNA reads TGTGCCAGCAGTTATGAACAGGGGCCGGAGACCCAGTACTTC. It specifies CASSYEQGPETQYF.

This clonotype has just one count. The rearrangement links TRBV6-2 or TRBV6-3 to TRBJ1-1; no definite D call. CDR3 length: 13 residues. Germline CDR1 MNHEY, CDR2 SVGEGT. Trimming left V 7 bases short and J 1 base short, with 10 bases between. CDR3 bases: TGTGCCAGCACCTTTCAGCAGAACACTGAAGCTTTCTTT. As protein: CASTFQQNTEAFF.

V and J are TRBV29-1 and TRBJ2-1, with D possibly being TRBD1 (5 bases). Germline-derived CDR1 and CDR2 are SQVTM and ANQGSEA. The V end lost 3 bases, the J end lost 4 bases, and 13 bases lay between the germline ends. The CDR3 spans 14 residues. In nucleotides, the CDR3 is TGCAGCGTTGATGGCACAGGCCCTTACAATGAGCAGTTCTTC. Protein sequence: CSVDGTGPYNEQFF.

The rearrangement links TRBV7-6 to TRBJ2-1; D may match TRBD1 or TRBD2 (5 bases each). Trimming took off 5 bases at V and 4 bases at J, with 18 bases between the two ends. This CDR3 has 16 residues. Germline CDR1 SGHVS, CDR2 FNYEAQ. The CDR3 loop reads CASSLRHGGFYNEQFF. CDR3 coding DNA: TGTGCCAGCAGCCTCCGACATGGGGGATTTTACAATGAGCAGTTCTTC.

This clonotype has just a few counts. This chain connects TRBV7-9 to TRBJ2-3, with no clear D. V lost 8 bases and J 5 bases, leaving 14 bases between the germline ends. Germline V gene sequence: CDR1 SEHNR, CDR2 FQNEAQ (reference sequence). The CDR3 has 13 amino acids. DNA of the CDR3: TGTGCCAGCCCCTTTGGTCGTGGAGATACGCAGTATTTT. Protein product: CASPFGRGDTQYF.

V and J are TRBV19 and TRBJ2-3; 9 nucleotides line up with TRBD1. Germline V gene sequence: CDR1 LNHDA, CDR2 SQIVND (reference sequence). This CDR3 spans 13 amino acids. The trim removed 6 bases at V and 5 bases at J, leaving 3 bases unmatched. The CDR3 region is CASRGQGLDTQYF. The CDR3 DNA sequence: TGTGCCAGTAGGGGACAGGGATTAGATACGCAGTATTTT.

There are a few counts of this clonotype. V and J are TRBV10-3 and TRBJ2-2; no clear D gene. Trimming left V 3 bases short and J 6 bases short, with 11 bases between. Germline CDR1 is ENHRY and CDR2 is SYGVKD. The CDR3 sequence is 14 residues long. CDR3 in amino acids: CAISDAPGAGELFF. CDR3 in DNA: TGTGCCATCAGTGATGCGCCAGGTGCCGGGGAGCTGTTTTTT.

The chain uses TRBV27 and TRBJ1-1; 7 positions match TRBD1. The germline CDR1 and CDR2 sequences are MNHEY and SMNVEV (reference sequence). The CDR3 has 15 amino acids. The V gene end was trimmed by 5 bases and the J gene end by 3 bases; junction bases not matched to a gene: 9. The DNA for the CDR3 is TGTGCCAGCAGTCAGACAGGGTTCTCGCACACTGAAGCTTTCTTT. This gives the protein CASSQTGFSHTEAFF.